This T cell receptor beta chain is from a study of blood T cell repertoires in COVID-19. About the research overall: From the United States, Italy and Spain came samples of acute and convalescent COVID-19. PBMCs, B-cell-depleted T cells, or T cells provided the cDNA or gDNA that made up the material.

The CDR3 covers 13 residues. Germline lookup yields CDR1 LNHNV and CDR2 YYDKDF (reference sequence). Trimming left V 7 bases short and J 6 bases short, with 15 bases between. In the study's own analysis: How many nucleated cells were present was estimated from reference gene primer amplification. The data were produced by immunoSEQ multiplex PCR, yet TCRdb's version contains in-frame clones alone and is incomplete. Clone size and the V and J calls come from that table; the DNA yielded D and trimming. The sample shows roughly 190,000 clones, around four fifths of them seen only once. The sample consisted of peripheral blood. This chain joins TRBV15 and TRBJ1-1; D is perhaps TRBD1 (5 bases). This sequence originates from a human donor in a cohort sampled during active COVID-19. The CDR3 region has the DNA TGTGCCACCATGCAGGGCGCGGTGGCTGAAGCTTTCTTT. Its protein is CATMQGAVAEAFF.